This T cell receptor (beta chain) is drawn from a study of CD8 T cells in Susac syndrome. Study-level findings and limits: Repertoires of Susac syndrome CD4+ T cells lacked clonal expansion.

Negative magnetic isolation gave CD8+ and CD4+ cells; FACS enriched CD8+ TEMRA. A single count supports this clonotype. What it binds is not known. With random hexamers, reverse transcription was performed on roughly 0.5 to 1 ug of RNA. The method of amplification for TCR beta CDR3 was immunoSEQ multiplex PCR, covering 54 Vbeta and 13 Jbeta. TCRdb reanalysed the immunoSEQ multiplex PCR reads using MiXCR and keeps one entry per CDR3 protein. The sample has about 240,000 distinct CDR3 sequences; almost 97% are singletons. Germline V gene sequence: CDR1 LGHDT, CDR2 YNNKEL (reference sequence). The V segment lost 4 bases and the J segment 7 bases; nucleotides outside the gene matches: 4. There are 13 residues in the CDR3.

This chain joins TRBV3-1 and TRBJ1-2; 9 bases agree with TRBD1. The source of this sequence is a human donor with Susac syndrome. Specimen: CD4+ T cells from PBMCs. CDR3: CASSPGTGIGYTF. The CDR3 nucleotides read TGTGCCAGCAGCCCCGGGACAGGGATTGGCTACACCTTC.